Listed here are 4 T cell receptor beta chains from one sample, sequenced in a study of T-cell reconstitution after alpha-beta-depleted transplantation in children. Preparation of the TCRbeta library used unique molecular identifiers. TCRdb re-analysed the PCR reads in MiXCR, keeping a single row per CDR3 protein. The table lists 200,000 to 250,000 distinct CDR3 sequences, 20% to 30% of them singletons, with about 4.8% in the top ten. The sample in question was PBMCs, mostly from graft donor cells, obtained 360 days after TCRalphabeta/CD19-depleted stem cell transplant. These receptor sequences come from a female patient aged 2 to 10 who had a stem cell transplant for congenital amegakaryocytic thrombocytopenia, so the T cells may come from the graft donor.

V usage is TRBV28 and J usage is TRBJ2-5; 7 bases are shared with TRBD2. The CDR3 is 16 amino acids. J was trimmed by 4 bases and V by 7 bases; bases with no gene match: 15. Germline V gene lookup returns CDR1 MDHEN and CDR2 SYDVKM. CDR3 sequence reads: CASNSEGAGRSETQYF. CDR3 nucleotides: TGTGCCAGCAATTCCGAGGGAGCGGGGCGTTCAGAGACCCAGTACTTC.

J is TRBJ1-1 and V is TRBV29-1; D unclear. Trimming removed 0 bases at V and 3 bases at J, with 8 bases between. Germline values: CDR1 SQVTM, CDR2 ANQGSEA. CDR3 length: 13 amino acids. DNA for the CDR3: TGCAGCGTTGAAGATCACGTTGACACTGAAGCTTTCTTT. Protein: CSVEDHVDTEAFF.

This clonotype was counted only a few times. The CDR3 here is CASSLLGLPHEQYF. The CDR3 region has the DNA TGTGCCAGCAGCTTACTAGGACTCCCCCACGAGCAGTACTTC. J is TRBJ2-7 and V is TRBV7-2, with D maybe TRBD2 (5 bases). Germline CDR1 is SGHTA and CDR2 is FQGNSA. The CDR3 consists of 14 residues. The V end was cut by 2 bases, the J end by 5 bases, with 13 bases between.

This chain uses TRBV30 with TRBJ2-4, with D uncertain. This CDR3 comprises 14 residues. CDR1 is GTSNPN, CDR2 SVGIG, per germline (reference sequence). The germline V and J ends were trimmed by 3 bases and 8 bases, with 17 bases remaining between them. This chain's CDR3 is CAWRDRAASHIQYF. Written as DNA, the CDR3 is TGTGCCTGGAGGGATCGGGCCGCATCCCACATTCAGTACTTC.